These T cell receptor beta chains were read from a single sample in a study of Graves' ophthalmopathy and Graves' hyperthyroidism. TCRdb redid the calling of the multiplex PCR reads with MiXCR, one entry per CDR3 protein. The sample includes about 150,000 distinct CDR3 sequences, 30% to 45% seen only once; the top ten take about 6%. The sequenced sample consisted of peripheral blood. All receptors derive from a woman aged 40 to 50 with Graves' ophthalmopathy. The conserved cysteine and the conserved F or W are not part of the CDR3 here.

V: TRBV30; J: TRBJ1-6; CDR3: AWSGGGSPLH
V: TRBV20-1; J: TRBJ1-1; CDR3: SARNTGGTEAF
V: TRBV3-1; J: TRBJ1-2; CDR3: ASSSPGAVGYT
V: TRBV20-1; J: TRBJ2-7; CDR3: SAREPRAGEQY
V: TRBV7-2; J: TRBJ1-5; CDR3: ASSLTGVNQPQH
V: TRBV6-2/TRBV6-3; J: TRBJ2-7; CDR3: ASSRGAGLAGGSYEQY
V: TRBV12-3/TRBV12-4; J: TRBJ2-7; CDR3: ASSRGLAGEGEQY
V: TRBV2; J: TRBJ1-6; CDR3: ASSSSSYNSPLH
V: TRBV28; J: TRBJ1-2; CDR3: ASRLLGQHHEGSGYGYT
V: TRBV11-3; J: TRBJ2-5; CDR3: ASSLEGATGGRETQY
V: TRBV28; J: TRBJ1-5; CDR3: ASSLYPGPGSQH
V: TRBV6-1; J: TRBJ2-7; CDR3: ASSERQASYSYEQY
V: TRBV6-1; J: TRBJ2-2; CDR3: ATLRTSGTGELF
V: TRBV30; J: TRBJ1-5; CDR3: AWALKGGQPQH
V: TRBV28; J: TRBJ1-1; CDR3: ASSYGGTEAF
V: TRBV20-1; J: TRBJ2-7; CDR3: SAPPTGARSYEQY
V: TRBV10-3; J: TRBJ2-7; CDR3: AIRPAGDLGEQY
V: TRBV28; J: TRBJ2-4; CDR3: ASSLPGKNIQY
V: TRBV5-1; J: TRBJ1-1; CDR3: ASSRGRRGTEAF
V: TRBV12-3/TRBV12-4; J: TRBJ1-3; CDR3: ASRAAGNTIY
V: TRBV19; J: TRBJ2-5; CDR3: ASSRAGGTFRETQY
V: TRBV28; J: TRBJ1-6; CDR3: ASTWRRAGGRNIRNSPLH
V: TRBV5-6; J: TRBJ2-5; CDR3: ASSTAPTNLGTQY
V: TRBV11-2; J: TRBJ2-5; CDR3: ASSPRLAEQETQY
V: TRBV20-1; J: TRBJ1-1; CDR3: SAGDSTEAF
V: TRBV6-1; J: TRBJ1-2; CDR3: ASSEALPGQGSGYT
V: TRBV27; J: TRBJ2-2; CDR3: ASSLSESGELF
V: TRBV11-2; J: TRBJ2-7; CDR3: ASSWDRVGAYPDEQY
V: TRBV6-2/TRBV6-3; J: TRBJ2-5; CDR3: ASSTLAGAQETQY
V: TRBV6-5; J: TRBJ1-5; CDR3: ASSYEGREPQH
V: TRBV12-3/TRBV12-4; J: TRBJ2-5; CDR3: ASSPTSGGVGETQY
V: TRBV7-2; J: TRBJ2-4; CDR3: ASSLLPAKAAKNIQY
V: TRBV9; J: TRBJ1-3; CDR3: ASSVEGRPVSGNTIY
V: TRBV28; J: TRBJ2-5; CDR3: ASSQERPTQY
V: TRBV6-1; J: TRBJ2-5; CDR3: ASSPIGTGEAEETQY
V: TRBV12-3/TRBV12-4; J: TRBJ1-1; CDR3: ASSPLGSTEAF
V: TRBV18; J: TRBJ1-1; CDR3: ASSQRLNTEAF
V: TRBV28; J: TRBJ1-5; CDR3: ASSLWGSPTAQH
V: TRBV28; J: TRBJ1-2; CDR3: ASSSPVGVYGYT
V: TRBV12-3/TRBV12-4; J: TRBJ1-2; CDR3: ASSLGPAPLYGYT
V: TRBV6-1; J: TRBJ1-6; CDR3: ASSRDRSNSPLH
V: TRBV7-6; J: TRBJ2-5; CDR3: ASSLPRVDQETQY
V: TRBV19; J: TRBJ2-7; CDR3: ASSLGTEYEQY
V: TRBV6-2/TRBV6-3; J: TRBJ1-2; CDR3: ASRGGRYYYGYT
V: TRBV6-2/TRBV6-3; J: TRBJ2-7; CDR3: ASSLLGGSGYEQY
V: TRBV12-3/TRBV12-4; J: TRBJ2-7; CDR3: ASSLEGQLSYEQY
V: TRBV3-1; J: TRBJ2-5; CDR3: ASSPTPRQGNYQETQY
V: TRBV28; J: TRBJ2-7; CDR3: ASSLITDEQY
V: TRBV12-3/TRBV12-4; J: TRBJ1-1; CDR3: ASSTGTRGLGNTEAF
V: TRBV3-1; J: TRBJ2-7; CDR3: ASSLPQESRIDRTDYEQY
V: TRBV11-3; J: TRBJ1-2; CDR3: ASSLLQGTGYT
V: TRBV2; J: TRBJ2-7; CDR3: ASGRPARFYEQY